The 11 T cell receptor beta chains presented below share a single source sample, sequenced in a study of shared T cell receptors in the human thymus. The repertoire was sequenced with immunoSEQ multiplex PCR; TCRdb's copy has only in-frame clones and lacks some. The repertoire consists of about 540,000 clones, with around 78% occurring once and the leading ten covering approximately 0.013%. Separately, the same data were catalogued under a study of human thymus T cells.

Sequencing input: thymocytes. The receptors derive from a boy under three years old with a congenital heart defect.

This rearrangement joins TRBV7-9 to TRBJ2-7, with D tentatively TRBD1 (6 bases). V lost 8 bases and J lost 4, with 15 bases in between. CDR1 is SEHNR and CDR2 is FQNEAQ in the germline V gene (reference sequence). The CDR3 extends over 13 amino acids. This chain's CDR3 is CASGTGTRYEQYF. In DNA form, the CDR3 reads TGTGCCAGCGGAACAGGGACCCGATACGAGCAGTACTTC. The whole variable domain, remainder taken from reference TRBV7-9 and TRBJ2-7, is DTGVSQNPRHKITKRGQNVTFRCDPISEHNRLYWYRQTLGQGPEFLTYFQNEAQLEKSRLLSDRFSAERPKGSFSTLEIQRTEQGDSAMYLCASGTGTRYEQYFGPGTRLTVT.

This chain joins TRBV6-1 and TRBJ2-7; 9 bases align to TRBD2. The V and J ends lost 2 bases and 3 bases, in that order; junction bases with no gene match: 14. Germline V gives CDR1 MNHNS, CDR2 SASEGT. CDR3 length equals 18 residues. The CDR3 DNA reads as TGTGCCAGCAGTGAAAGGAGACATCTAGCGGGAACCTACTACGAGCAGTACTTC. Translation: CASSERRHLAGTYYEQYF.

The J gene is TRBJ2-7, the V gene TRBV6-5; TRBD1 aligns across 10 bases. The CDR3 sequence is 15 residues long. Germline CDR1 is MNHEY and CDR2 is SVGAGI. Trimming at V came to 6 bases and at J to 3 bases, leaving 8 bases not matched to a gene. The CDR3 here is CASSTGQGRNYEQYF. CDR3 nucleotides: TGTGCCAGCAGCACGGGACAGGGGAGGAACTACGAGCAGTACTTC.

The J gene is TRBJ2-7, the V gene TRBV7-9; 8 nucleotides line up with TRBD1. J lost 4 bases, V lost 2 bases, and 7 bases had no gene match. The CDR3 spans 15 residues. Germline V gives CDR1 SEHNR, CDR2 FQNEAQ (reference sequence). Here the CDR3 reads CASSLLGDRSYEQYF. The CDR3 nucleotides read TGTGCCAGCAGCTTATTGGGGGACAGGAGTTACGAGCAGTACTTC.

The chain is built from TRBV28 and TRBJ2-7; maybe TRBD1 (5 bases). From germline, CDR1 is MDHEN and CDR2 SYDVKM. The CDR3 is 14 amino acids. V lost 2 bases and J lost 2, with 10 bases in between. CDR3 amino acids: CASSLRVGPYEQYF. The CDR3 DNA is TGTGCCAGCAGTTTACGGGTGGGGCCCTACGAGCAGTACTTC.

A few counts support this clone. The chain carries TRBV5-3 and TRBJ2-7; no definite D call. TRBV5-3 is flagged as an ORF with uncertain function. This CDR3 comprises 15 residues. Trimming cost V 0 bases and J 0 bases, with 10 bases left between them. Here the CDR3 DNA reads TGTGCCAGAAGCTTGGCCCCCGGCGGCTCCTACGAGCAGTACTTC. This sequence encodes CARSLAPGGSYEQYF.

The chain combines TRBV5-1 with TRBJ1-1; D is ambiguous. Germline CDR1 is SGHRS and CDR2 is YFSETQ. The ends were cut back, 6 bases at V and 3 bases at J, with 12 bases in the middle. The CDR3 consists of 13 residues. CDR3 amino acids: CASTGNLDTEAFF. As DNA, the CDR3 is TGCGCCAGCACCGGGAATTTGGACACTGAAGCTTTCTTT.

This chain links TRBV9 with TRBJ2-7, with D tentatively TRBD1 (5 bases). Trimming left V 4 bases short and J 0 bases short, with 20 bases between. Germline assignment: CDR1 SGDLS and CDR2 YYNGEE. CDR3 size: 17 residues. CDR3 residues: CASSPRKGLGGSYEQYF. CDR3 nucleotides: TGTGCCAGCAGCCCCCGGAAGGGGCTTGGTGGCTCCTACGAGCAGTACTTC.

The chain has TRBV25-1 and TRBJ2-1, with 9 bases matching TRBD1. This CDR3 comprises 14 residues. Germline assignment: CDR1 MGHDK and CDR2 SYGVNS. J was trimmed by 7 bases and V by 4 bases; bases with no gene match: 5. The CDR3: CASSGDRDRNEQFF. The CDR3 DNA reads as TGTGCCAGCAGTGGGGACAGGGATCGGAATGAGCAGTTCTTC.

The chain links TRBV7-9 to TRBJ2-7; D is possibly TRBD2 (7 bases). Trimming removed 4 bases from V and 6 bases from J, with 16 bases in between. The CDR3 is 14 residues long. Per the germline V gene, CDR1 is SEHNR and CDR2 is FQNEAQ (reference sequence). The CDR3 loop is CASSSLARGVEQYF. The CDR3 coding sequence is TGTGCCAGCAGCTCACTAGCGAGGGGGGTCGAGCAGTACTTC.

The CDR3 loop is CASSPSGRRTYEQYF. CDR3 nucleotides: TGTGCCAGTAGTCCTAGCGGGAGGCGAACCTACGAGCAGTACTTC. J is TRBJ2-7 and V is TRBV19, with TRBD2 matching 11 bases. Unmatched junction bases numbered 5, after V lost 5 bases and J lost 2 bases. Germline V gene data show CDR1 as LNHDA and CDR2 as SQIVND (reference sequence). The CDR3 spans 15 residues.